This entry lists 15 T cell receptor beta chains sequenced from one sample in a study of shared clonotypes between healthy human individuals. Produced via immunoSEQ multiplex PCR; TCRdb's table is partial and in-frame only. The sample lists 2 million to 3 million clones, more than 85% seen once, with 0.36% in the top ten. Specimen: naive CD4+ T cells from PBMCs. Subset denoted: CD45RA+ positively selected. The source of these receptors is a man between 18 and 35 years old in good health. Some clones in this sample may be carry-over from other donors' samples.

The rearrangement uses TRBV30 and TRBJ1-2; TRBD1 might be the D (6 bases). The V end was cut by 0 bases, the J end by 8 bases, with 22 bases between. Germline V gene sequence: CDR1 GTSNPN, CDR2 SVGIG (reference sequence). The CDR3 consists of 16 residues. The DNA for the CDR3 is TGTGCCTGGAGTGTATCTGGCAGGGGCGGGGGGTTAGGCTACACCTTC. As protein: CAWSVSGRGGGLGYTF.

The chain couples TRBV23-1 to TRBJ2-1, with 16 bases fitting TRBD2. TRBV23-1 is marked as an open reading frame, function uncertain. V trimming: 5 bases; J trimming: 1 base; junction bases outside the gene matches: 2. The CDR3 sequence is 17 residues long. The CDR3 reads CASSGTSGRASYNEQFF. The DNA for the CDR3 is TGCGCCAGCAGTGGGACTAGCGGGAGGGCTTCCTACAATGAGCAGTTCTTC.

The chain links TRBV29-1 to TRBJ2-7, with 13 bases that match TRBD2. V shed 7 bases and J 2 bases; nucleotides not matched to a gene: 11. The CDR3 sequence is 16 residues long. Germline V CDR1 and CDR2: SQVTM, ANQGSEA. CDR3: CSAIEGTSGIPYEQYF. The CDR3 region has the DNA TGCAGCGCCATAGAAGGGACTAGCGGGATCCCCTACGAGCAGTACTTC.

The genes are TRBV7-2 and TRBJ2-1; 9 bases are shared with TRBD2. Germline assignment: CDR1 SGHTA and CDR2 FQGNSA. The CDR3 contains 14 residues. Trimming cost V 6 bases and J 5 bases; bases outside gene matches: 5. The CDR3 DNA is TGTGCCAGCAGTCCGACTAGCGGAAACAATGAGCAGTTCTTC. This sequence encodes CASSPTSGNNEQFF.

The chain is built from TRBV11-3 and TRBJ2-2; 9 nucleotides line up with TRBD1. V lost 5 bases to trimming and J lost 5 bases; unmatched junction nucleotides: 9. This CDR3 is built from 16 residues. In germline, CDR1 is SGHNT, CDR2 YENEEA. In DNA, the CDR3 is TGTGCCAGCAGCCCTGGGGGACAGGGACTTACCGGGGAGCTGTTTTTT. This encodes CASSPGGQGLTGELFF.

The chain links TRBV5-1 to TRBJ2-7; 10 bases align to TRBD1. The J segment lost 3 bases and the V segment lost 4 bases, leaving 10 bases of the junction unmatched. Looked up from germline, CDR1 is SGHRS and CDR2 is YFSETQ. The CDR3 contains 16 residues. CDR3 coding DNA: TGCGCCAGCAGCCAGGACAGGGGGTCCCCTCACTACGAGCAGTACTTC. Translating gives CASSQDRGSPHYEQYF.

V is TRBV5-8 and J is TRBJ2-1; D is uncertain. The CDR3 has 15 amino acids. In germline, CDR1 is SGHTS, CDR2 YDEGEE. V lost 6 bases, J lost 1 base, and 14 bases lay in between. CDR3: CASKNGDASYNEQFF. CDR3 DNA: TGTGCCAGCAAAAACGGAGATGCGTCCTACAATGAGCAGTTCTTC. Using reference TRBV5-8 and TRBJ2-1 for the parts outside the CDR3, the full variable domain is EAGVTQSPTHLIKTRGQQATLRCSPISGHTSVYWYQQALGLGLQFLLWYDEGEERNRGNFPPRFSGRQFPNYSSELNVNALELEDSALYLCASKNGDASYNEQFFGPGTRLTVL.

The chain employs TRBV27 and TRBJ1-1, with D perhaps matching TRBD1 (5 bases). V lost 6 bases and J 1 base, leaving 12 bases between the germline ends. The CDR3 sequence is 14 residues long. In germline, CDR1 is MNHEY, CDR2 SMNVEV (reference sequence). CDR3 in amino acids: CASSAGQENTEAFF. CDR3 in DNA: TGTGCCAGCAGCGCAGGACAAGAGAACACTGAAGCTTTCTTT.

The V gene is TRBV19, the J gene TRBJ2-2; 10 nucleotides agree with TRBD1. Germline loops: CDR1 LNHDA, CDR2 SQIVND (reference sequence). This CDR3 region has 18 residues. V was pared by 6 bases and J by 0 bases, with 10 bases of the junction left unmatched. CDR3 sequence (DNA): TGTGCCAGTAGGAATACTCGGACAGGGGGTCCGAACACCGGGGAGCTGTTTTTT. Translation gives CASRNTRTGGPNTGELFF.

The CDR3 reads CASSRVTGNTIYF. CDR3 sequence (DNA): TGTGCCAGTAGCAGGGTAACTGGAAACACCATATATTTT. This chain joins TRBV19 and TRBJ1-3, with a weak D call TRBD1 (5 bases). The CDR3 runs to 13 residues. V was shortened by 6 bases and J by 2 bases, with 8 bases between the two germline ends. The germline V gene has CDR1 LNHDA and CDR2 SQIVND (reference sequence). The full variable domain, its missing parts supplied by reference TRBV19 and TRBJ1-3, is DGGITQSPKYLFRKEGQNVTLSCEQNLNHDAMYWYRQDPGQGLRLIYYSQIVNDFQKGDIAEGYSVSREKKESFPLTVTSAQKNPTAFYLCASSRVTGNTIYFGEGSWLTVV.

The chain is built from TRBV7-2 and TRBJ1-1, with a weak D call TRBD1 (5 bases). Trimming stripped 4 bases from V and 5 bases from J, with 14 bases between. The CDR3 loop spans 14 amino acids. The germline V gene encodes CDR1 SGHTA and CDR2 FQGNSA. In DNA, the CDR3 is TGTGCCAGCAGCTACTACTCAGGGCGAACTGAAGCTTTCTTT. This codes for CASSYYSGRTEAFF.

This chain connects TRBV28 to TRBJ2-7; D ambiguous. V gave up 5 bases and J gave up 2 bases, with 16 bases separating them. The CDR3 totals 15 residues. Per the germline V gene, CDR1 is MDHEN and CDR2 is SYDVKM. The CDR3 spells CASSLRFRATYEQYF. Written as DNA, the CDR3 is TGTGCCAGCAGTCTAAGGTTCAGAGCGACCTACGAGCAGTACTTC.

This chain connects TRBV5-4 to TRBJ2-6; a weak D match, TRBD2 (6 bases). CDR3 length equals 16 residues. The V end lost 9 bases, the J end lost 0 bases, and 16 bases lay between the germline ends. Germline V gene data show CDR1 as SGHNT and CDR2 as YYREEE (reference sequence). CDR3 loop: CATQAAGLSGANVLTF. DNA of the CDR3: TGTGCCACCCAAGCTGCGGGACTCTCTGGGGCCAACGTCCTGACTTTC.

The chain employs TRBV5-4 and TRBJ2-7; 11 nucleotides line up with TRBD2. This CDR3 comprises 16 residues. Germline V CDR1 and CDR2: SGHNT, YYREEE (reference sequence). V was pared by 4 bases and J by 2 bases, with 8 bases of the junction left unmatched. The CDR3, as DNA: TGTGCCAGCAGCCTCGGGACTAGCGGAGGCCCCTACGAGCAGTACTTC. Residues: CASSLGTSGGPYEQYF.

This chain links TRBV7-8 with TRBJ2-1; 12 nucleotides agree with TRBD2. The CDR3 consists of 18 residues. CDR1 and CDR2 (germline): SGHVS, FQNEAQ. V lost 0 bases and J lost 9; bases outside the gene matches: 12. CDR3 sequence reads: CASSLAPSGRAFMVEQFF. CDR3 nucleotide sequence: TGTGCCAGCAGCTTAGCGCCTAGCGGGAGGGCCTTTATGGTTGAGCAGTTCTTC.